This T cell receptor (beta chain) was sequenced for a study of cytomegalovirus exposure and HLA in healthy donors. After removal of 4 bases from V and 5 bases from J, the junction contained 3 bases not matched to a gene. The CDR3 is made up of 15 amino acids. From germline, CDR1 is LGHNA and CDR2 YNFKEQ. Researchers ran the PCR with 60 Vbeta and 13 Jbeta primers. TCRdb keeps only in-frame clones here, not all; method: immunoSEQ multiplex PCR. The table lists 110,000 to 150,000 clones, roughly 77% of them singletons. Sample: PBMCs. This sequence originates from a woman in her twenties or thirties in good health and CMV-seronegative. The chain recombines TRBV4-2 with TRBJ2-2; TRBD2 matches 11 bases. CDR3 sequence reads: CASSLTSGETGELFF. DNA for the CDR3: TGTGCCAGCAGCCTGACTAGCGGGGAGACCGGGGAGCTGTTTTTT.